This TCR beta chain was sequenced for a study of T cells in Graves' hyperthyroidism and ophthalmopathy. Trimming cost V 3 bases and J 6 bases, with 9 bases left between them. This CDR3 comprises 12 residues. The study's findings and limits: Before onset, by a median of around 6.4 months, the model predicted ophthalmopathy.

RNA transcripts yielded amplified TCR beta CDR3 regions. HTBI primers were the set used in a first-round RT-PCR of the TCR CDR3. MiXCR was run by TCRdb on the multiplex PCR reads, yielding one entry per CDR3 protein. Of nearly 750,000 distinct CDR3 sequences listed, 35% are singletons. No progression to ophthalmopathy during 18 months of follow-up defined stable disease. Uncontrolled infection, other autoimmune disease, pregnancy or lactation led to exclusion. Diagnoses were made from clinical symptoms, serum measures (thyroxine and TRAb), thyroid ultrasound and orbital computed tomography. This clonotype showed up just a few times. Its antigen is not known.

This chain uses TRBV12-3 or TRBV12-4 with TRBJ2-7; D is possibly TRBD2 (5 bases). This receptor was taken from a woman in her forties with Graves' hyperthyroidism. The source material was blood. The CDR3 coding sequence is TGTGCCAGCAGTTTTATAGGGAGCGAGCAGTACTTC. It specifies CASSFIGSEQYF.